This entry lists 10 T cell receptor beta chains sequenced from one sample in a study of cytomegalovirus exposure and HLA in healthy donors. The PCR employed 60 Vbeta primers together with 13 Jbeta primers. Sequencing was performed with immunoSEQ multiplex PCR; in TCRdb, only in-frame clones are kept and a portion is missing. Its table records around 44,000 clones. Sequencing was done on a sample of PBMCs. These receptors were taken from a male donor in good health and CMV-seropositive.

This rearrangement joins TRBV4-1 to TRBJ2-7, with TRBD1 identical over 11 bases. The V segment lost 0 bases and the J segment 3 bases; nucleotides outside the gene matches: 4. CDR3 length: 16 amino acids. From germline, CDR1 is MGHRA and CDR2 YSYEKL. This CDR3 reads CASSQDAGQGGYEQYF. In nucleotides, the CDR3 is TGCGCCAGCAGCCAAGACGCGGGACAGGGGGGCTACGAGCAGTACTTC.

This sequence joins TRBV11-2 and TRBJ1-2, with 7 bases lining up with TRBD1. CDR1 and CDR2 from the germline V gene are SGHAT and FQNNGV. CDR3 length equals 13 residues. Unmatched junction bases numbered 4, after V lost 2 bases and J lost 7 bases. Here the CDR3 DNA reads TGTGCCAGCAGCTTAACAGGGGACAGTGGCTACACCTTC. This translates into CASSLTGDSGYTF.

This sequence joins TRBV15 and TRBJ2-7, with TRBD2 identical over 8 bases. The CDR3 is 15 amino acids. Germline CDR1 is LNHNV and CDR2 is YYDKDF (reference sequence). The V gene end was trimmed by 5 bases and the J gene end by 9 bases; junction bases not matched to a gene: 15. The CDR3 protein is CATSARGGALGVQYF. In nucleotides, the CDR3 is TGTGCCACCAGCGCCCGGGGGGGGGCCCTAGGGGTGCAGTACTTC.

The chain carries TRBV5-4 and TRBJ2-7, with 10 bases identical to TRBD2. Per the germline V gene, CDR1 is SGHNT and CDR2 is YYREEE (reference sequence). V lost 7 bases, J lost 2 bases, and 6 bases stayed unmatched. This CDR3 has 14 residues. The CDR3 sequence is CASGSSGGPYEQYF. CDR3 DNA: TGTGCCAGCGGGAGTAGCGGGGGGCCCTACGAGCAGTACTTC.

The chain recombines TRBV7-3 with TRBJ2-1, with 8 bases identical to TRBD1. The CDR3 consists of 16 residues. V was clipped by 4 bases and J by 0 bases; unmatched bases: 5. Germline CDR1 is SGHTA and CDR2 is FQGTGA. CDR3 loop: CASSSSGGGSYNEQFF. In DNA, the CDR3 is TGTGCCAGCAGCTCGTCAGGGGGCGGCTCCTACAATGAGCAGTTCTTC.

J is TRBJ2-5 and V is TRBV28; tentative D call: TRBD2 (6 bases). Trimming pared 7 bases from V and 1 base from J, leaving 13 bases between. Germline CDR1 is MDHEN and CDR2 is SYDVKM. The CDR3 covers 14 residues. The CDR3 nucleotides read TGTGCCAGCACCAACCCCGGGAGCCAAGAGACCCAGTACTTC. Translated, it gives CASTNPGSQETQYF.

The chain recombines TRBV7-2 with TRBJ1-1; 7 nucleotides agree with TRBD1. Germline V lookup: CDR1 SGHTA, CDR2 FQGNSA. J was trimmed by 5 bases and V by 1 base; bases with no gene match: 4. This CDR3 region has 14 residues. The CDR3 DNA sequence: TGTGCCAGCAGCTTAGACAGGGGTGGAACTGAAGCTTTCTTT. Encoded protein: CASSLDRGGTEAFF.

The rearrangement joins TRBV28 to TRBJ1-1; TRBD1 matches 7 bases. The germline V gene encodes CDR1 MDHEN and CDR2 SYDVKM. The CDR3 extends over 14 amino acids. Unmatched junction bases numbered 5, after V lost 6 bases and J lost 1 base. The CDR3 reads CASRPGTANTEAFF. CDR3 sequence (DNA): TGTGCCAGCAGGCCCGGGACAGCGAACACTGAAGCTTTCTTT.

J is TRBJ1-1 and V is TRBV6-5, with D perhaps matching TRBD1 (5 bases). Germline V gene sequence: CDR1 MNHEY, CDR2 SVGAGI. The germline V and J ends were trimmed by 6 bases and 8 bases, with 10 bases remaining between them. The CDR3 loop spans 11 amino acids. The CDR3 here is CASSHNREAFF. In DNA form, the CDR3 reads TGTGCCAGCAGCCACAACAGGGAAGCTTTCTTT.

The chain is built from TRBV6-5 and TRBJ1-2; 7 bases are a match to TRBD1. The germline V gene encodes CDR1 MNHEY and CDR2 SVGAGI. V lost 6 bases to trimming and J lost 5 bases; unmatched junction nucleotides: 9. This CDR3 region has 14 residues. The DNA of the CDR3 is TGTGCCAGCAGGCGATTCGGACAGGTATATGGCTACACCTTC. Translated: CASRRFGQVYGYTF.